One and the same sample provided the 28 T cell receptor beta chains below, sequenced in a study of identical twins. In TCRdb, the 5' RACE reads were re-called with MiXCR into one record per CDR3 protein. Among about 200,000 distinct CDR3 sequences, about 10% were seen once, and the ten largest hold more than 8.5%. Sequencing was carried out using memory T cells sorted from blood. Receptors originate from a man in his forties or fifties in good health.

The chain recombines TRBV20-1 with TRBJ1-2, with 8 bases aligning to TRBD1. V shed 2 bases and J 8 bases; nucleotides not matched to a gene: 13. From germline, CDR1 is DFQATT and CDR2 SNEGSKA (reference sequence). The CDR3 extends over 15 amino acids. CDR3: CSARSGTGSVDGYTF. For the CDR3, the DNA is TGCAGTGCTAGATCTGGGACAGGCTCCGTGGACGGCTACACCTTC.

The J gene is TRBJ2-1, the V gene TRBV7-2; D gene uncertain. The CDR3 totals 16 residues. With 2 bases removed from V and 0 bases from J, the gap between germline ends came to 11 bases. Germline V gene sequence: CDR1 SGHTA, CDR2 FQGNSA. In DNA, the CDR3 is TGTGCCAGCAGCTTAAGTAGGTTTAGCTCCTACAATGAGCAGTTCTTC. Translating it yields CASSLSRFSSYNEQFF.

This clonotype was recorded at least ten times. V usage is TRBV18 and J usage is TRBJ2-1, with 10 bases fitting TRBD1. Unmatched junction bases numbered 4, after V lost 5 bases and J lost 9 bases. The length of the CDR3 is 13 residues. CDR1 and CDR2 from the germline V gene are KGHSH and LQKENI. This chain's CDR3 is CASSSDRGREQFF. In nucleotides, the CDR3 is TGTGCCAGCTCATCCGACAGGGGGCGTGAGCAGTTCTTC.

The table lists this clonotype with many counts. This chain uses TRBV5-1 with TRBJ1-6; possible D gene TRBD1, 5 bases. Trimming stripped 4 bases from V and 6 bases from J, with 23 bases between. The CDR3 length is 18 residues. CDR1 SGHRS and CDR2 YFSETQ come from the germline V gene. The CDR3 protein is CASSQEGTAGRFNSPLHF. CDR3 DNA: TGCGCCAGCAGCCAAGAAGGGACGGCGGGGAGATTTAATTCACCCCTCCACTTT.

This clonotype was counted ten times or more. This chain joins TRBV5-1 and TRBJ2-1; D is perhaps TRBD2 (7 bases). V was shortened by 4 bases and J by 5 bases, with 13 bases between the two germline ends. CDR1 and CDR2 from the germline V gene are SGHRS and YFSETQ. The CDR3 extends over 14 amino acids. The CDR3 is CASSGAGANNEQFF. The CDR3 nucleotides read TGCGCCAGCAGCGGGGCGGGGGCAAACAATGAGCAGTTCTTC. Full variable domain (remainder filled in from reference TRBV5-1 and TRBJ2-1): KAGVTQTPRYLIKTRGQQVTLSCSPISGHRSVSWYQQTPGQGLQFLFEYFSETQRNKGNFPGRFSGRQFSNSRSEMNVSTLELGDSALYLCASSGAGANNEQFFGPGTRLTVL.

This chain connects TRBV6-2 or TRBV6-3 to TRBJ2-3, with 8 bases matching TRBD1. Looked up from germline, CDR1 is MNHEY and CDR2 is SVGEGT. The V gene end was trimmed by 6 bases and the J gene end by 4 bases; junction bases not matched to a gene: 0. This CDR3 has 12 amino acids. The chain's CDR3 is CASRQGADTQYF. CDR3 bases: TGTGCCAGCAGACAGGGGGCAGATACGCAGTATTTT.

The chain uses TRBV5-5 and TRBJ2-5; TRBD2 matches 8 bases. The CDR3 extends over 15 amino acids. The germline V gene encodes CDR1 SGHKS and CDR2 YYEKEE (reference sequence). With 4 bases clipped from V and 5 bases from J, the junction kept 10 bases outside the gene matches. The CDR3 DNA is TGTGCCAGCAGCCCCTCTAGCGGGTGGTCGGAGACCCAGTACTTC. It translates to CASSPSSGWSETQYF.

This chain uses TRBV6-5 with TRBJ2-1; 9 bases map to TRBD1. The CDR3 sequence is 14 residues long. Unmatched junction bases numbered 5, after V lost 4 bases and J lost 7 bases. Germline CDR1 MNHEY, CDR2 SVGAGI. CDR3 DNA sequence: TGTGCCAGCAGTTCCGGGACAGGGTGGAATGAGCAGTTCTTC. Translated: CASSSGTGWNEQFF.

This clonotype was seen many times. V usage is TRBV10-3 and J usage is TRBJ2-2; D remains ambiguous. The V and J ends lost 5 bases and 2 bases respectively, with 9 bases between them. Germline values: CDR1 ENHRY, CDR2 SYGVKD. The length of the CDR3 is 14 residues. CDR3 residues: CAISPGQNTGELFF. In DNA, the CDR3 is TGTGCCATCAGTCCGGGCCAAAACACCGGGGAGCTGTTTTTT.

CDR3 nucleotides: TGTGCCAGCAGTTACGGGGGGGGTCTGACAGGACTCTATGGCTACACCTTC. It yields the protein CASSYGGGLTGLYGYTF. The chain carries TRBV6-5 and TRBJ1-2, with D perhaps TRBD1 (6 bases). Germline V CDR1 and CDR2: MNHEY, SVGAGI. Trimming removed 2 bases from V and 4 bases from J, with 20 bases in between. The CDR3 has 17 amino acids.

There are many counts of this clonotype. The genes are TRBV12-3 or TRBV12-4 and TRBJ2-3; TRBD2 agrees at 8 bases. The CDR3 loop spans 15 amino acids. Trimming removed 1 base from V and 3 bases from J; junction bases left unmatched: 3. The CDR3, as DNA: TGTGCCAGCAGTTTAGTGGGCGGGGGGACAGATACGCAGTATTTT. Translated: CASSLVGGGTDTQYF.

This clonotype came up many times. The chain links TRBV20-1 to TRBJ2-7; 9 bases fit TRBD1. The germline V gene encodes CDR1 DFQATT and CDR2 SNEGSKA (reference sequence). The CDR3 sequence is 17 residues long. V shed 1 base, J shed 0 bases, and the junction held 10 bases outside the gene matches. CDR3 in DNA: TGCAGTGCTAGAGTGCCCCCGGGACAGGGAACCTCCTACGAGCAGTACTTC. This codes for CSARVPPGQGTSYEQYF.

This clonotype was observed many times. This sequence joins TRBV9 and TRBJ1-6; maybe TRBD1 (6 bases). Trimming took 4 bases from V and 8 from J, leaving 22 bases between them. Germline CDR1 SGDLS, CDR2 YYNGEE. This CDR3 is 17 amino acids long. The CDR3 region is CASSLSIGGGQDSPLHF. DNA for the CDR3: TGTGCCAGCAGCCTCTCCATTGGGGGCGGTCAAGATTCACCCCTCCACTTT.

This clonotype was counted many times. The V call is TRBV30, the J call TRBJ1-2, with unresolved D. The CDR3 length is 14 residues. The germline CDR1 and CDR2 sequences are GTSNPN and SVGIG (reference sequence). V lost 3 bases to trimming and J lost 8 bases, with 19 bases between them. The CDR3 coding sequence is TGTGCCTGGAGCGAAGACTTTGACTCGCAAGGCTACACCTTC. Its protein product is CAWSEDFDSQGYTF.

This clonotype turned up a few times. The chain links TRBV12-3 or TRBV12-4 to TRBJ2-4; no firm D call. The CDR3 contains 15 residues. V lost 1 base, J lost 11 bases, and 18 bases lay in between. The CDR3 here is CASSLGASKALVQYF. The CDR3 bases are TGTGCCAGCAGTTTAGGGGCCTCTAAGGCTCTCGTTCAGTACTTC.

The CDR3: CASSFVYRGRNEQYF. The CDR3 DNA reads TGTGCCAGCAGTTTCGTTTACAGGGGTCGGAACGAGCAGTACTTC. The chain combines TRBV27 with TRBJ2-7; 7 bases agree with TRBD1. CDR3 length: 15 residues. The V gene end was trimmed by 3 bases and the J gene end by 5 bases; junction bases not matched to a gene: 10. Germline CDR1 MNHEY, CDR2 SMNVEV (reference sequence).

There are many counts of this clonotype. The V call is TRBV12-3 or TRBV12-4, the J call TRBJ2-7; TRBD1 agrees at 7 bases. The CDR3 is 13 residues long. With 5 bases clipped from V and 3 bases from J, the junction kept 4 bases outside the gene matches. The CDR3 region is CASSLGQVYEQYF. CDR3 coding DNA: TGTGCCAGCAGTCTCGGACAGGTCTACGAGCAGTACTTC.

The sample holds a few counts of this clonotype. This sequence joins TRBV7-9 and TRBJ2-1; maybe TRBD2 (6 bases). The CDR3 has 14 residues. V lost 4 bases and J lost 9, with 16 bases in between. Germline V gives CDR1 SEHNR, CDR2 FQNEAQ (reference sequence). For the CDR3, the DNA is TGTGCCAGCAGCTGGAGCGGAGGGCGAGGTGAGCAGTTCTTC. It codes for CASSWSGGRGEQFF.

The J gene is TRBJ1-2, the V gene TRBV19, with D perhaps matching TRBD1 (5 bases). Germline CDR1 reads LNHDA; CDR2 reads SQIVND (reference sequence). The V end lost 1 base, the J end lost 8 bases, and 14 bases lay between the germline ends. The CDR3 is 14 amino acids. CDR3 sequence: CASSIAPGPRGYTF. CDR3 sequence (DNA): TGTGCCAGTAGTATAGCCCCGGGACCGAGAGGCTACACCTTC.

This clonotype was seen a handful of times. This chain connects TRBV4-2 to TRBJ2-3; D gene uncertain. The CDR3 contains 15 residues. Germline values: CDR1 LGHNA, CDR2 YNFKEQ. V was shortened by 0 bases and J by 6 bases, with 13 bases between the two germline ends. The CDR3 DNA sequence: TGTGCCAGCAGCCAAGATTGGGTGCCCGGGGATACGCAGTATTTT. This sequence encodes CASSQDWVPGDTQYF.

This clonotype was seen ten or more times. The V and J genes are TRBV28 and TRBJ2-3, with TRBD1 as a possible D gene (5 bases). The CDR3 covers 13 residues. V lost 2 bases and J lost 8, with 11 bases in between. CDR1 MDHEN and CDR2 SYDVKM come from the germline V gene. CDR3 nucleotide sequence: TGTGCCAGCAGTTTACAGGGAAGGGGTACGCAGTATTTT. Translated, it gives CASSLQGRGTQYF.

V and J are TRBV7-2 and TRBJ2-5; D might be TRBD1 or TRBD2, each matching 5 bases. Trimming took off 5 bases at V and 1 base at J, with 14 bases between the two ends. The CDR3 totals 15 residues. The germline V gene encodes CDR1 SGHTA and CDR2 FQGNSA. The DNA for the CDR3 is TGTGCCAGCAGCCCGGGGCCCTTGGCCCAAGAGACCCAGTACTTC. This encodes CASSPGPLAQETQYF.

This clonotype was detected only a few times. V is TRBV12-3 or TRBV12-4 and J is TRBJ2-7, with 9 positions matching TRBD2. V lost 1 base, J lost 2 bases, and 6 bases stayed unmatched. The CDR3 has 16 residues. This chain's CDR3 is CASSLVPAGGPYEQYF. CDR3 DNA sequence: TGTGCCAGCAGTTTAGTTCCAGCGGGAGGCCCCTACGAGCAGTACTTC.

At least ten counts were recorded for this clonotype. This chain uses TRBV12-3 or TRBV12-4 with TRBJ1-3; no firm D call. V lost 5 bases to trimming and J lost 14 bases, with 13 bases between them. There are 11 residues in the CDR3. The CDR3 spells CASSTGLGLYF. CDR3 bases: TGTGCCAGCAGTACGGGCCTAGGGCTATATTTT.

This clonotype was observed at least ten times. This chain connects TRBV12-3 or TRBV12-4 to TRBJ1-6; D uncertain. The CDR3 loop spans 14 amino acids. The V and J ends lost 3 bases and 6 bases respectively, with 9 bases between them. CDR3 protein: CASSFSEFNSPLHF. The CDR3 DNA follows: TGTGCCAGCAGTTTTAGCGAGTTTAATTCACCCCTCCACTTT.

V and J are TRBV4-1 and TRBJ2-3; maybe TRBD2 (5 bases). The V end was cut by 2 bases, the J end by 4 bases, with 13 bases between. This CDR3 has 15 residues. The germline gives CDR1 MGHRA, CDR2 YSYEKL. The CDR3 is CASSQTGLASDTQYF. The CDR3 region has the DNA TGCGCCAGCAGCCAAACTGGGCTAGCTTCAGATACGCAGTATTTT.

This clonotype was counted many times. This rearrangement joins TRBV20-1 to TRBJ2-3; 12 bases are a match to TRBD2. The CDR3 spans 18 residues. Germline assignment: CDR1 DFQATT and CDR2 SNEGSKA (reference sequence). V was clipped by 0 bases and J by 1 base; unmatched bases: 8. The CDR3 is CSARDLASGGAGTDTQYF. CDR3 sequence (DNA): TGCAGTGCTAGAGATTTAGCTAGCGGGGGGGCCGGCACAGATACGCAGTATTTT.

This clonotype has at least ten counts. Written as DNA, the CDR3 is TGTGCCAGCAGCCCTCCGGGGGCCAGAGAGACCCAGTACTTC. It is translated as CASSPPGARETQYF. The rearrangement joins TRBV11-2 to TRBJ2-5; D possibly matches TRBD1 or TRBD2 (6 bases each). V gave up 5 bases and J gave up 4 bases, with 14 bases separating them. The V gene's germline CDR1 is SGHAT and CDR2 FQNNGV. CDR3 size: 14 residues.